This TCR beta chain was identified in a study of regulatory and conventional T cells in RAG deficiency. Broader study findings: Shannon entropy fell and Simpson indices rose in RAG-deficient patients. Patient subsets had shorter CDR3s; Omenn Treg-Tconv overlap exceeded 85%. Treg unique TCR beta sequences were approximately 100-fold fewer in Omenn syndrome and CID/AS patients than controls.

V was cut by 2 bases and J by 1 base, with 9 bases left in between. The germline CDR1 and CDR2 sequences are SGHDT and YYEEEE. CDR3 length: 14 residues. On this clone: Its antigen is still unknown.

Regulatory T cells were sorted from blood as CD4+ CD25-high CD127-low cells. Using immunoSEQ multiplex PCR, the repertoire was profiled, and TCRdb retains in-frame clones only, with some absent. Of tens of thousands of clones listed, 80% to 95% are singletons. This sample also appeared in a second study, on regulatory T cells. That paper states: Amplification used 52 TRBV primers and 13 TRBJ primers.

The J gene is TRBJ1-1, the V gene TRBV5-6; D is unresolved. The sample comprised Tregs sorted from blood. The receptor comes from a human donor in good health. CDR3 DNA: TGTGCCAGCAGCTTCATTAACAGGAACACTGAAGCTTTCTTT. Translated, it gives CASSFINRNTEAFF.